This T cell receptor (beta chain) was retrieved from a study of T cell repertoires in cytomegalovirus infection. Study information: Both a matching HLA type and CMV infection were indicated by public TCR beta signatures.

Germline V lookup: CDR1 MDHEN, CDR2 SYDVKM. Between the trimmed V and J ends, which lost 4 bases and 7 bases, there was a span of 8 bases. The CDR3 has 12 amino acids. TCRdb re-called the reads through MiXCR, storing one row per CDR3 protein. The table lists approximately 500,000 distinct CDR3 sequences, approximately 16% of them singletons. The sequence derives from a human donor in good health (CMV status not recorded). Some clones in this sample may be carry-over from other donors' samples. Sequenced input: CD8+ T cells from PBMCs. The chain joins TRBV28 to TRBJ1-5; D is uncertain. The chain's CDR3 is CASSSDKQPQHF. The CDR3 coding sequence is TGTGCCAGCAGTTCCGACAAGCAGCCCCAGCATTTT.